This T cell receptor (beta chain) was sequenced during a study of OX40 agonist ivuxolimab in advanced cancers. With regard to the full study: Ivuxolimab was an agonistic, fully human IgG2 monoclonal antibody directed against OX40 (CD134), a costimulatory receptor. Intravenous ivuxolimab was administered to patients every 2 weeks at six dose levels: 0.01, 0.1, 0.3, 1.5, 3 and 10 mg/kg. Of the 50 to 55 patients in dose escalation, about 19 had hepatocellular carcinoma, about 15 had melanoma, 9 had renal cell carcinoma and 9 had head and neck cancer. A male proportion of 82.7% and a mean age of approximately 62 years, ranging from 23 to 79, were recorded for the dose-escalation cohort. Prior anti-PD-1, anti-PD-L1 or anti-CTLA-4 therapy was permitted, and checkpoint inhibitors had been received by 30% to 40% of dose-escalation patients. Partial responses occurred in three dose-escalation patients: two with cutaneous melanoma and one with hepatocellular carcinoma. Peripheral TCRbeta sequencing was intended to test whether TCR sequence diversity was altered and clonal T-cell expansion was caused by ivuxolimab. The paper describes the monotherapy dose-escalation part (N of about 55 patients) of the phase I trial of ivuxolimab. What the research found in general, with its limitations: Low levels of normalized T-cell clonal expansion were also seen in some nonresponding patients. In the 0.1-3.0 mg/kg groups, partial responders were among the patients with the lowest normalized peripheral clonal expansion, particularly in CD8+ T cells. On average, CD8+ T cells showed more expanded clones than CD4+ T cells after ivuxolimab. At doses from 0.1 to 3.0 mg/kg, clonal expansion was seen in both CD4+ and CD8+ blood T cells between baseline and week 6. The antigen specificity of the clonally expanded peripheral T cells was not determined.

Comments on this clone: There is no known antigen for this receptor. The sample holds no much larger clone one base away, and base qualities are not on file.

Trimming costs V 0 bases and J 5 bases, and their ends lie 17 bases apart. CDR1 is given as LGHNA and CDR2 as YNFKEQ, both from the germline V gene. Its CDR3 holds 16 amino acids, cysteine through phenylalanine. The kept DNA is CDR3 alone, 48 bases in frame from the first base. Patients with a history of autoimmune disease or receiving systemic immunosuppression were excluded from the trial. Peripheral blood for TCR sequencing was drawn from every dose cohort at baseline, at cycle 4 day 1 and at cycle 7 day 1. The samples were drawn from a first-in-human, open-label, multicenter phase I dose-escalation trial of ivuxolimab. Adults with locally advanced or metastatic melanoma, renal cell carcinoma, hepatocellular carcinoma or head and neck squamous cell carcinoma were enrolled in the trial. CD4+ and CD8+ T cells were sorted separately from peripheral blood before TCR sequencing. Genomic DNA was extracted from sorted cells for sequencing of the TCRbeta CDR3 region. The immunoSEQ Assay was used to sequence the TCRbeta CDR3 regions. Here the immuneACCESS table is served through TCRdb, limited to in-frame sequences with V and J called. Missing clones are a known gap in these copies; in checked studies unresolved V genes cover under half, and the rest lacks a known reason. Across this sample there are 40,000 to 45,000 clones, with 70% to 90% seen only once. The ten largest clones capture roughly 12% of the sample.

The starting material was CD4+ or CD8+ T cells sorted from blood, obtained in a trial of the OX40 agonist ivuxolimab. The chain is encoded by TRBV4-2 joined to TRBJ2-7, and the D gene may be TRBD2, 6 bases matching. The receptor's source is an adult with an advanced solid tumor such as melanoma, head and neck, liver or kidney cancer. The nucleotide sequence reads as follows: TGTGCCAGCAGCCAAGAGATAGCGGTGTCATTGGACGAGCAGTACTTC. Its amino acids are CASSQEIAVSLDEQYF.